This TCR beta chain was identified during a study of patients and donors after allogeneic stem cell transplantation. The CDR3 loop spans 12 amino acids. CDR1 is LGHNA and CDR2 is YSLEER in the germline V gene. Trimming pared 3 bases from V and 12 bases from J, leaving 11 bases between. MiXCR, run by TCRdb on the RT-PCR reads, gives a single entry per CDR3 protein. The table records some 200,000 distinct CDR3 sequences, 41% of them present only once. This clonotype was detected only a few times. The gene calls are TRBV4-3 and TRBJ1-4, with no clear D. The sequence was collected from a human donor who was either an allogeneic HSCT recipient or a stem cell or donor lymphocyte infusion donor (not recorded which). It is not recorded whose cells these are; they may come from a transplant donor. The sequencing sample was made of blood, either unsorted or a sorted T cell fraction (not recorded which). CDR3 loop: CASSQAGGELFF. CDR3 DNA sequence: TGCGCCAGCAGCCAGGCGGGCGGGGAACTGTTTTTT.